The source of this TCR beta chain is a study of identical twins. Study-wide results and limits: Weaker excess twin sharing was observed in beta out-of-frame sequences. Sequences that were out-of-frame, alpha and twin-shared displayed an excess of low generation probability.

V was clipped by 4 bases and J by 3 bases, with 14 bases between them. Germline loops: CDR1 SGHRS, CDR2 YFSETQ. The CDR3 is made up of 15 amino acids. Concerning this clonotype: What it recognizes is unknown.

The authors used template switching to add a universal primer site and gave cDNA unique molecular identifiers. TCRdb reanalysed the 5' RACE reads using MiXCR and keeps one entry per CDR3 protein. The sample has 1.5 million to 2 million distinct CDR3 sequences, about 32% seen once; the top ten hold around 0.3%. The sequence derives from a newborn girl in good health. Sequenced: cord blood. The J gene is TRBJ2-1, the V gene TRBV5-1; tentatively, D is TRBD1 or TRBD2 (5 bases each). Here the CDR3 DNA reads TGCGCCAGCAGCCCCCGGGACGGGAACTACAATGAGCAGTTCTTC. Its protein product is CASSPRDGNYNEQFF.